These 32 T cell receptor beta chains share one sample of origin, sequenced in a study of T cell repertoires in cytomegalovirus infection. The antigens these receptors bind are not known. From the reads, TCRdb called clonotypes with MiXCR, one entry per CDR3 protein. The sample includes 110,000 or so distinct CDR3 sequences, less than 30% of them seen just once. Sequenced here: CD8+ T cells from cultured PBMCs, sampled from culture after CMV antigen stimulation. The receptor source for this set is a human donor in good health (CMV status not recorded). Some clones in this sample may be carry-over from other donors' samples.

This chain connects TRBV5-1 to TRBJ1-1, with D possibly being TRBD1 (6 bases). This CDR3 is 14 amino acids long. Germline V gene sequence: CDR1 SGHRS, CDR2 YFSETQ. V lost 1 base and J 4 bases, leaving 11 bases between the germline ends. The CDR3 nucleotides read TGCGCCAGCAGCTTGATCGGCAGGGGCACTGAAGCTTTCTTT. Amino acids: CASSLIGRGTEAFF.

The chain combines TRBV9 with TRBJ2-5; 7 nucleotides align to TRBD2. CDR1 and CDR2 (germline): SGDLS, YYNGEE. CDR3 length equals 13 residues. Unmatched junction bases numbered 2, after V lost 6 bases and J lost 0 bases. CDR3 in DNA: TGTGCCAGCAACGGGGGGTACCAAGAGACCCAGTACTTC. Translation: CASNGGYQETQYF.

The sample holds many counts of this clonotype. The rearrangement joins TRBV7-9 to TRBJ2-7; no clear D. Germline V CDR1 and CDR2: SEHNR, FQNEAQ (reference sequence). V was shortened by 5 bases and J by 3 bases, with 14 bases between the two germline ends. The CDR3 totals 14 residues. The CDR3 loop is CASSPDGNLYEQYF. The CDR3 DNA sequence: TGTGCCAGCAGCCCGGACGGTAACCTCTACGAGCAGTACTTC.

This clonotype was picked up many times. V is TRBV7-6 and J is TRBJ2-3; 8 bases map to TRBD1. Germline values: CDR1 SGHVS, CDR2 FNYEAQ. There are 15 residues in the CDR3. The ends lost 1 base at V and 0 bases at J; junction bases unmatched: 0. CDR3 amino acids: CASSLGTGSTDTQYF. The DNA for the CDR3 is TGTGCCAGCAGCTTAGGGACAGGGAGCACAGATACGCAGTATTTT.

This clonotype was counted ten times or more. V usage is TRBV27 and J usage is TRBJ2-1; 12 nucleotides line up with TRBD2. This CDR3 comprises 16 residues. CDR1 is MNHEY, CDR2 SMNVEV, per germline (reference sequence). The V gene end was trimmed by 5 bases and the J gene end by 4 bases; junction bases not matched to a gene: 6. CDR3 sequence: CASSPSGGALYNEQFF. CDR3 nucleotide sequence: TGTGCCAGCAGTCCTAGCGGGGGGGCCTTGTACAATGAGCAGTTCTTC.

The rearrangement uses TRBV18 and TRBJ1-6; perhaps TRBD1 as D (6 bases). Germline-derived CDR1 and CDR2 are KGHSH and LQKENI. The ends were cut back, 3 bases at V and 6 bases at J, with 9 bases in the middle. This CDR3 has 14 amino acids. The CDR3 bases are TGTGCCAGCTCACCCGGGACAATTAATTCACCCCTCCACTTT. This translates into CASSPGTINSPLHF.

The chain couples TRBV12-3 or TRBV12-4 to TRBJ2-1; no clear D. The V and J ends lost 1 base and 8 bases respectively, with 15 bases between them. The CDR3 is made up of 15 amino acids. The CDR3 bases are TGTGCCAGCAGTTTAGAATGGACCAAGTTCTATGAGCAGTTCTTC. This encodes CASSLEWTKFYEQFF.

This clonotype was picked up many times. The CDR3 reads CSVEDKGDTDTQYF. The CDR3 DNA sequence: TGCAGCGTTGAAGATAAGGGGGACACAGATACGCAGTATTTT. V is TRBV29-1 and J is TRBJ2-3; D possibly corresponds to TRBD1 (6 bases). The CDR3 runs to 14 residues. V dropped 0 bases and J dropped 2 bases, with 9 bases sitting between them. From germline, CDR1 is SQVTM and CDR2 ANQGSEA.

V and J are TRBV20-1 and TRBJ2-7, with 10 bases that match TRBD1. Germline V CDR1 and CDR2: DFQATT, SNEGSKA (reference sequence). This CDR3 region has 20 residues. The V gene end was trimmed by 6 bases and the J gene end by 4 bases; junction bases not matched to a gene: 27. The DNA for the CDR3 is TGCAGTGCAAGAAGGGACAGGGGCGAGAGTGGGAATAGCGGGGAATACGAGCAGTACTTC. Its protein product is CSARRDRGESGNSGEYEQYF.

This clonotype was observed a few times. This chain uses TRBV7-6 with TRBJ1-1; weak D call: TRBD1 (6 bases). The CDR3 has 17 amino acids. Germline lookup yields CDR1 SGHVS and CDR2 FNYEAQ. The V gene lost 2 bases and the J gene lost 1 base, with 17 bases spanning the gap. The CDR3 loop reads CASSLTDVHRANTEAFF. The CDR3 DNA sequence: TGTGCCAGCAGCTTAACGGATGTTCACAGGGCGAACACTGAAGCTTTCTTT.

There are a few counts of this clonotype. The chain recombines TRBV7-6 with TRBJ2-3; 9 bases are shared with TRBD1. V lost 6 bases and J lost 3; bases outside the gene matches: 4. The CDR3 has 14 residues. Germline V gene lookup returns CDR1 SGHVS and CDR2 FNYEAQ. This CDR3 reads CASSRDRETDTQYF. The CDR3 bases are TGTGCCAGCAGTAGGGACAGGGAAACAGATACGCAGTATTTT. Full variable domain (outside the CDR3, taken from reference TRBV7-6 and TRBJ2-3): GAGVSQSPRYKVTKRGQDVALRCDPISGHVSLYWYRQALGQGPEFLTYFNYEAQQDKSGLPNDRFSAERPEGSISTLTIQRTEQRDSAMYRCASSRDRETDTQYFGPGTRLTVL.

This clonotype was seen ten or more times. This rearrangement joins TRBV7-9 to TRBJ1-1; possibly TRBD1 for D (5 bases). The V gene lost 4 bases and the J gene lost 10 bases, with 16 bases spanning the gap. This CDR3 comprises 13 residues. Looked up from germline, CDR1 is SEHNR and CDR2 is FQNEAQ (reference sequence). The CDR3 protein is CASSSSDGGGAFF. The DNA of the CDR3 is TGTGCCAGCAGCTCAAGCGACGGGGGGGGAGCTTTCTTT.

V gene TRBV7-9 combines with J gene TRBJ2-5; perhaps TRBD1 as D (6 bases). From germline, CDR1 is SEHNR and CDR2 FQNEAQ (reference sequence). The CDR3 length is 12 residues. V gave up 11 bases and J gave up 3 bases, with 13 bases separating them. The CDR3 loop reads CAFDPGEETQYF. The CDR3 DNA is TGTGCCTTTGACCCAGGGGAAGAGACCCAGTACTTC. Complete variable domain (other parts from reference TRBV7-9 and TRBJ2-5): DTGVSQNPRHKITKRGQNVTFRCDPISEHNRLYWYRQTLGQGPEFLTYFQNEAQLEKSRLLSDRFSAERPKGSFSTLEIQRTEQGDSAMYLCAFDPGEETQYFGPGTRLLVL.

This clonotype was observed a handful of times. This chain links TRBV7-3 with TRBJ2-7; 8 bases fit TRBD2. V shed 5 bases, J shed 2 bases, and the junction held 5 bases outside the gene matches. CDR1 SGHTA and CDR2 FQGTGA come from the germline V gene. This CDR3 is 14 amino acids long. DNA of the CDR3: TGTGCCAGCAGCCCCGGGGGGGCCACCTACGAGCAGTACTTC. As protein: CASSPGGATYEQYF. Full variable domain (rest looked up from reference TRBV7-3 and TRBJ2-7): GAGVSQTPSNKVTEKGKYVELRCDPISGHTALYWYRQSLGQGPEFLIYFQGTGAADDSGLPNDRFFAVRPEGSVSTLKIQRTERGDSAVYLCASSPGGATYEQYFGPGTRLTVT.

CDR3 nucleotides: TGCGCCAGCAGCCAAGATCAGGGGGGTAATGGCTATGGCTACACCTTC. This translates into CASSQDQGGNGYGYTF. The genes are TRBV4-1 and TRBJ1-2, with 7 bases that match TRBD1. The germline V gene encodes CDR1 MGHRA and CDR2 YSYEKL. V dropped 0 bases and J dropped 4; count of bases not matched to a gene: 8. The CDR3 extends over 16 amino acids.

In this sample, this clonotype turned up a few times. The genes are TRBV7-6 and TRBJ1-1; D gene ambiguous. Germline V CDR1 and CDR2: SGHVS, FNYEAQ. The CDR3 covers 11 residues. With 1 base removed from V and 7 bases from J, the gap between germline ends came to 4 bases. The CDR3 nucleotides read TGTGCCAGCAGCTTAGTTCTTGAAGCTTTCTTT. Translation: CASSLVLEAFF. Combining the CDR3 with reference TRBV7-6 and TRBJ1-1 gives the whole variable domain GAGVSQSPRYKVTKRGQDVALRCDPISGHVSLYWYRQALGQGPEFLTYFNYEAQQDKSGLPNDRFSAERPEGSISTLTIQRTEQRDSAMYRCASSLVLEAFFGQGTRLTVV.

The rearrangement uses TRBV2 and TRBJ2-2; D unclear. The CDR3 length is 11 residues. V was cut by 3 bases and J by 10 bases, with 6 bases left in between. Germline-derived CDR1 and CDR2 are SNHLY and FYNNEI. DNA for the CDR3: TGTGCCAGCAGTGAGGAGTTGGAGCTGTTTTTT. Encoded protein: CASSEELELFF.

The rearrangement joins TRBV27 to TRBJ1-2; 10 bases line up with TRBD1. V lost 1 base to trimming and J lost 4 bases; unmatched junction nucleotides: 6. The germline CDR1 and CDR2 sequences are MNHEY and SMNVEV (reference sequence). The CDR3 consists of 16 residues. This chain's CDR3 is CASSLLVGQGIYGYTF. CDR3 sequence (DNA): TGTGCCAGCAGTTTATTAGTGGGACAGGGGATCTATGGCTACACCTTC.

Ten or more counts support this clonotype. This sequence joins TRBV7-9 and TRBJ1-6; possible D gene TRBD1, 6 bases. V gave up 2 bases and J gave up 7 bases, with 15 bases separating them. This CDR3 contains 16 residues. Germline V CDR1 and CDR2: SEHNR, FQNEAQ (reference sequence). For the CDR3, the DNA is TGTGCCAGCAGCTTATTCTATAAGGACAGCAATTCACCCCTCCACTTT. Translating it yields CASSLFYKDSNSPLHF.

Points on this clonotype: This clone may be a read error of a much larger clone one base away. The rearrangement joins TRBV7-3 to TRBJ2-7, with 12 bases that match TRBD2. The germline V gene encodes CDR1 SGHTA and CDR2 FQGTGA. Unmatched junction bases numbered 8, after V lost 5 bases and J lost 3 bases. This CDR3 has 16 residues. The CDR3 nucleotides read TGTGCCAGCAGCCCGCTGGGACTAGCGGGTGGCTACGAGCAGTACTTC. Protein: CASSPLGLAGGYEQYF.

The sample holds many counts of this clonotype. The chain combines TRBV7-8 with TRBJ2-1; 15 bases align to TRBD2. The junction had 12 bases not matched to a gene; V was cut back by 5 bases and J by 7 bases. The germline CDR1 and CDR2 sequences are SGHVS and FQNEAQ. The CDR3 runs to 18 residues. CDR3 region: CASSPGTSGGPGVNEQFF. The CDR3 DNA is TGTGCCAGCAGCCCAGGGACTAGCGGGGGGCCGGGGGTGAATGAGCAGTTCTTC.

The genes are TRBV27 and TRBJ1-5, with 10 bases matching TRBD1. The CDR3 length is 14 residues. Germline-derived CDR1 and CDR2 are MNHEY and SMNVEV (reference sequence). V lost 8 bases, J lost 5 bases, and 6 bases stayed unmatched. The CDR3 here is CASGGGQGYQPQHF. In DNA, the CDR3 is TGTGCCAGCGGGGGGGGACAGGGGTATCAGCCCCAGCATTTT.

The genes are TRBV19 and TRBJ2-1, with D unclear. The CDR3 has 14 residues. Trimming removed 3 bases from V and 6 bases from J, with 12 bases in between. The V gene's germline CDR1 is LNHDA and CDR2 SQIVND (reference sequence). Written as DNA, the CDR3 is TGTGCCAGTAGTATGCTGGATCTGGCCAATGAGCAGTTCTTC. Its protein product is CASSMLDLANEQFF.

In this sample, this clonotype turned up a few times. CDR3 in amino acids: CASSFFAAGRESRYFAEAFF. The CDR3 DNA sequence: TGTGCCAGCAGTTTTTTTGCCGCGGGTCGAGAAAGTCGGTATTTCGCTGAAGCTTTCTTT. The V call is TRBV12-3 or TRBV12-4, the J call TRBJ1-1; D remains ambiguous. The V and J ends lost 3 bases and 6 bases respectively, with 32 bases between them. The CDR3 is made up of 20 amino acids.

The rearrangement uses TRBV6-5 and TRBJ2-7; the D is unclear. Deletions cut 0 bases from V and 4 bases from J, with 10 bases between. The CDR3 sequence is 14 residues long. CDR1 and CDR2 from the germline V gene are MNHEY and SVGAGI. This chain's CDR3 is CASSYSSPGYEQYF. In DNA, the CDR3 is TGTGCCAGCAGTTACTCGAGTCCCGGGTACGAGCAGTACTTC.

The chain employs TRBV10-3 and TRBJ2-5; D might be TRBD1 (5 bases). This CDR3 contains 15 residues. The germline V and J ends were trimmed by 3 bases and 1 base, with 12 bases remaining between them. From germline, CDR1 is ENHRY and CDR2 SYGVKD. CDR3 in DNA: TGTGCCATCAGTGAACCACAGGAGCCCCAAGAGACCCAGTACTTC. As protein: CAISEPQEPQETQYF.

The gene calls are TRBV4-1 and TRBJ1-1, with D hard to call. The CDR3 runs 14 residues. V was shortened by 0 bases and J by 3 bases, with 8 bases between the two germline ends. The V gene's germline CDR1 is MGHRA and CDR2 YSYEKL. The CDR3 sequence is CASSQDRADTEAFF. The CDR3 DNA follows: TGCGCCAGCAGCCAAGATCGGGCGGACACTGAAGCTTTCTTT.

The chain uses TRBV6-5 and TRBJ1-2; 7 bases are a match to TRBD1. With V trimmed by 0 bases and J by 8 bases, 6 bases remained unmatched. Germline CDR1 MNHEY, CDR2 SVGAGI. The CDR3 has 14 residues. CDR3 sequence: CASSYSTDREGYTF. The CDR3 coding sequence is TGTGCCAGCAGTTACTCAACAGACAGGGAAGGCTACACCTTC.

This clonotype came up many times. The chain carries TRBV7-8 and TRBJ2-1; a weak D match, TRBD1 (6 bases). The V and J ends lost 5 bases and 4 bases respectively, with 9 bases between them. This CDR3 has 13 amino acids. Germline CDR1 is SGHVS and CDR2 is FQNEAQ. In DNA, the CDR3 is TGTGCCAGCAGCCAGGACAGTTACAATGAGCAGTTCTTC. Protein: CASSQDSYNEQFF.

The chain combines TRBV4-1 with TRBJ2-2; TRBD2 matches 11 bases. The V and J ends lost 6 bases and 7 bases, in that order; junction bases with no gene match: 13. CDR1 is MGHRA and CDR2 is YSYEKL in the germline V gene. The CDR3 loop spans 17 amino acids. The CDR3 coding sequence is TGCGCCAGCAGTCCTCGCGGTAGCGGGGGGGTGGGCGGGGAGCTGTTTTTT. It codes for CASSPRGSGGVGGELFF.

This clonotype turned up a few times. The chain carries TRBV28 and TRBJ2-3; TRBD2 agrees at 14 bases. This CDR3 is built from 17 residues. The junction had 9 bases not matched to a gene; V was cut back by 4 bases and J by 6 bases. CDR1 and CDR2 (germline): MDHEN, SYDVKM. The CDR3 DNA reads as TGTGCCAGCAGTTCTCTTCGACTAGCGGGGGGGCCGGATACGCAGTATTTT. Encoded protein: CASSSLRLAGGPDTQYF.

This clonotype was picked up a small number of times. The CDR3 DNA sequence: TGCGCCAGCAGCCAAGGCCCAACACAGCGAGATCAGCCCCAGCATTTT. Translation gives CASSQGPTQRDQPQHF. This rearrangement joins TRBV4-1 to TRBJ1-5; the D is unclear. This CDR3 spans 16 amino acids. Germline lookup yields CDR1 MGHRA and CDR2 YSYEKL. Trimming cost V 1 base and J 5 bases, with 15 bases left between them.